The rows below give T cell receptor beta chains drawn from one sample of a study of regulatory T cells in long-lasting Graves disease. One entry per CDR3 protein results from TCRdb running MiXCR on the multiplex PCR reads. The table records under 700,000 distinct CDR3 sequences, about 16% of them present only once. Another study also made use of these data, one on T cells in Graves' hyperthyroidism and ophthalmopathy.

Sequenced here: peripheral blood mononuclear cells (PBMCs), sampled at new diagnosis, from a patient treated with antithyroid drugs. These receptors all come from a woman aged 40 to 65 with Graves disease. CDR3s include the opening cysteine and the closing phenylalanine or tryptophan. A D gene is named only where the DNA matches it firmly. Clone size appears in some rows only: once, few, many, or a class for an expanded clone.

>TRBJ1-5|TRBV20-1|TRBD1|few
CSARDPRGETQPQHF
TGCAGTGCTAGAGATCCCAGGGGGGAAACACAGCCCCAGCATTTT
>TRBJ1-4|TRBV7-9|NA|NA
CASSQGDEKLFF
TGTGCCAGCAGCCAGGGAGATGAAAAACTGTTTTTT
>TRBJ1-1|TRBV6-5|NA|many
CASSYTLTGLNTEAFF
TGTGCCAGCAGTTACACCCTGACTGGCTTGAACACTGAAGCTTTCTTT
>TRBJ2-7|TRBV13|NA|many
CASSLLFPLGQSYEQYF
TGTGCCAGCAGCTTACTCTTTCCCCTCGGTCAGAGCTACGAGCAGTACTTC
>TRBJ1-5|TRBV7-8|NA|many
CASTQAGGSGNQPQHF
TGTGCCAGCACCCAGGCTGGCGGCTCGGGCAATCAGCCCCAGCATTTT
>TRBJ2-7|TRBV2|NA|few
CASMEGDYEQYF
TGTGCCAGCATGGAGGGGGACTACGAGCAGTACTTC
>TRBJ1-1|TRBV28|NA|many
CASSLYGVMGTEAFF
TGTGCCAGCAGTTTATATGGGGTTATGGGCACTGAAGCTTTCTTT
>TRBJ1-2|TRBV19|TRBD1|few
CASSSIGQAYGYTF
TGTGCCAGTAGTTCAATCGGACAGGCCTATGGCTACACCTTC
>TRBJ1-5|TRBV30|NA|NA
CAWSDHSVGPQHF
TGTGCCTGGAGTGATCATTCGGTGGGGCCCCAGCATTTT
>TRBJ2-1|TRBV10-3|TRBD1|few
CAIREQETGSNEQFF
TGTGCCATCAGGGAGCAGGAGACAGGGAGCAATGAGCAGTTCTTC
>TRBJ1-6|TRBV15|NA|NA
CVTPGVTNSPLHF
TGTGTCACCCCGGGAGTGACGAATTCACCCCTCCACTTT
>TRBJ1-1|TRBV15|NA|many
CATSRDPNTEAFF
TGTGCCACCAGCAGAGACCCGAACACTGAAGCTTTCTTT
>TRBJ2-3|TRBV10-3|NA|NA
CAISGLRGGSIDTQYF
TGTGCCATCAGTGGACTCCGGGGCGGGTCAATAGATACGCAGTATTTT
>TRBJ1-1|TRBV11-2|NA|NA
CASSPPATFLTEAFF
TGTGCCAGCAGCCCCCCAGCGACATTTCTTACTGAAGCTTTCTTT
>TRBJ1-2|TRBV5-5|TRBD1|many
CASSFATGDNYGYTF
TGTGCCAGCAGCTTCGCGACAGGGGATAACTATGGCTACACCTTC
>TRBJ2-5|TRBV6-1|NA|many
CASSRLGGEETQYF
TGTGCCAGCAGCAGACTAGGAGGGGAAGAGACCCAGTACTTC
>TRBJ1-1|TRBV3-1|NA|NA
CASSQASSTEAFF
TGTGCCAGCAGCCAGGCGTCGAGCACTGAAGCTTTCTTT
>TRBJ1-5|TRBV4-1|NA|NA
CASSQDEEIWPQHF
TGCGCCAGCAGCCAAGATGAAGAGATTTGGCCCCAGCATTTT
>TRBJ1-4|TRBV2|NA|NA
CASRAEVTNEKLFF
TGTGCCAGCCGCGCCGAGGTTACTAATGAAAAACTGTTTTTT
>TRBJ1-6|TRBV13|TRBD1|few
CASRPTGNNSPLHF
TGTGCCAGCCGACCGACAGGGAATAATTCACCCCTCCACTTT
>TRBJ1-5|TRBV12-3/TRBV12-4|NA|many
CASSFVSGIRPQHF
TGTGCCAGCAGTTTTGTTTCCGGGATTCGACCCCAGCATTTT
>TRBJ1-2|TRBV10-3|NA|few
CAISESAEEGGHTF
TGTGCCATCAGTGAGTCGGCGGAAGAGGGAGGCCACACCTTC
>TRBJ2-3|TRBV5-1|TRBD1|many
CASSEGTGTDTQYF
TGCGCCAGCAGCGAGGGGACAGGGACAGATACGCAGTATTTT
>TRBJ1-5|TRBV30|NA|many
CAWSVGQFNQPQHF
TGTGCCTGGAGTGTAGGGCAGTTCAATCAGCCCCAGCATTTT
>TRBJ1-4|TRBV6-2/TRBV6-3|TRBD1|NA
CASKTGGGEKLFF
TGTGCCAGCAAGACAGGGGGAGGTGAAAAACTGTTTTTT
>TRBJ2-4|TRBV6-1|NA|few
CASSKKQGYHDIQYF
TGTGCCAGCAGCAAAAAACAGGGTTACCACGACATTCAGTACTTC
>TRBJ2-2|TRBV12-3/TRBV12-4|TRBD2|NA
CASSFWGWGSGKNTGELFF
TGTGCCAGCAGTTTTTGGGGGTGGGGAAGCGGGAAGAACACCGGGGAGCTGTTTTTT
>TRBJ1-2|TRBV5-1|TRBD1|many
CASSLETGGGYTF
TGCGCCAGCAGCTTGGAGACAGGGGGTGGCTACACCTTC
>TRBJ2-1|TRBV12-3/TRBV12-4|TRBD2|many
CASRIAGANNEQFF
TGTGCCAGCAGGATAGCGGGGGCGAACAATGAGCAGTTCTTC
>TRBJ1-1|TRBV5-6|NA|many
CASSFGPGIRLNTEAFF
TGTGCCAGCAGCTTCGGTCCAGGGATCCGTTTGAACACTGAAGCTTTCTTT
>TRBJ1-5|TRBV19|TRBD1|NA
CASSGMGQGSNQPQHF
TGTGCCAGTAGTGGAATGGGACAGGGAAGCAATCAGCCCCAGCATTTT
>TRBJ2-2|TRBV6-1|TRBD1|few
CASRNTGVAWDTGELFF
TGTGCCAGCCGAAATACAGGGGTGGCATGGGACACCGGGGAGCTGTTTTTT
>TRBJ2-7|TRBV13|TRBD1|NA
CASSGGQGSIYEQYF
TGTGCCAGCAGCGGAGGACAGGGCAGCATTTACGAGCAGTACTTC
>TRBJ1-6|TRBV6-1|NA|many
CASSESWDSPLHF
TGTGCCAGCAGTGAATCGTGGGATTCACCCCTCCACTTT
>TRBJ1-4|TRBV2|NA|many
CASMYADEKLFF
TGTGCCAGCATGTACGCGGATGAAAAACTGTTTTTT
>TRBJ2-1|TRBV4-1|NA|NA
CASSQMLAVYNEQFF
TGCGCCAGCAGCCAAATGTTAGCGGTGTACAATGAGCAGTTCTTC
>TRBJ1-4|TRBV20-1|TRBD1|NA
CSASRTGGGEKLFF
TGCAGTGCTAGCAGGACAGGGGGAGGAGAAAAACTGTTTTTT
>TRBJ1-1|TRBV28|NA|many
CAVAALGAFF
TGTGCCGTAGCGGCCCTCGGAGCTTTCTTT
>TRBJ2-2|TRBV19|NA|NA
CASSMRKWDTGELFF
TGTGCCAGTAGTATGAGGAAGTGGGATACCGGGGAGCTGTTTTTT
>TRBJ2-3|TRBV5-4|NA|many
CASSLVAGSVTDTQYF
TGTGCCAGCAGCTTGGTGGCAGGGAGCGTCACAGATACGCAGTATTTT
>TRBJ1-6|TRBV5-1|NA|few
CASRRSAEGYNSPLHF
TGCGCCAGCAGGAGGTCCGCGGAGGGGTATAATTCACCCCTCCACTTT
>TRBJ1-4|TRBV11-2|TRBD1|NA
CASSLGTGHEKLFF
TGTGCCAGCAGCTTAGGGACAGGACATGAAAAACTGTTTTTT
>TRBJ2-1|TRBV20-1|TRBD1|many
CSAPGTGFNEQFF
TGCAGTGCTCCAGGGACAGGGTTCAATGAGCAGTTCTTC
>TRBJ2-5|TRBV3-1|NA|many
CASSQRGGQETQYF
TGTGCCAGCAGCCAAAGGGGGGGCCAAGAGACCCAGTACTTC
>TRBJ2-7|TRBV5-1|TRBD1|many
CASSMTWGQDYEQYF
TGCGCCAGCAGCATGACCTGGGGACAGGACTACGAGCAGTACTTC
>TRBJ2-4|TRBV20-1|TRBD2|few
CSARLPGQRGGHGIQYF
TGCAGTGCTAGACTTCCGGGCCAGCGGGGGGGCCACGGCATTCAGTACTTC
>TRBJ1-2|TRBV30|NA|many
CAWNPSPYGYTF
TGTGCCTGGAACCCGTCCCCCTATGGCTACACCTTC
>TRBJ2-7|TRBV5-1|TRBD1|few
CASSSGDSRSYEQYF
TGCGCCAGCAGCTCCGGGGACAGCCGTTCCTACGAGCAGTACTTC
>TRBJ1-5|TRBV2|NA|many
CAGKAPNQPQHF
TGTGCCGGCAAGGCACCTAATCAGCCCCAGCATTTT
>TRBJ2-7|TRBV6-1|NA|many
CASNKGATEQYF
TGTGCCAGCAATAAAGGAGCGACCGAGCAGTACTTC